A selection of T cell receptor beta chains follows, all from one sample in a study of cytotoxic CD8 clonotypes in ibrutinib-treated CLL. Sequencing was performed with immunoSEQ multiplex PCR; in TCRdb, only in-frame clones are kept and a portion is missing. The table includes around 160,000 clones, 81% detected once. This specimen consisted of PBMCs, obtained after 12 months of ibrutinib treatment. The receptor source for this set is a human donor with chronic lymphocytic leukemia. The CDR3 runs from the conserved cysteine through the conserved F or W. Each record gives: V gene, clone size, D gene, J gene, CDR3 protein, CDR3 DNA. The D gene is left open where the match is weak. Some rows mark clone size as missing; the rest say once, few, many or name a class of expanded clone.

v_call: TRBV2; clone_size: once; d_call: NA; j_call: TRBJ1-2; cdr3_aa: CASSELENFYGYTF; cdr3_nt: TGTGCCAGCAGTGAATTGGAGAATTTTTATGGCTACACCTTC
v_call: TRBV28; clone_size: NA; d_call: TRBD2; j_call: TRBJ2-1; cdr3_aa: CASSLVASGFNEQFF; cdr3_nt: TGTGCCAGCAGCCTCGTCGCTAGCGGTTTCAATGAGCAGTTCTTC
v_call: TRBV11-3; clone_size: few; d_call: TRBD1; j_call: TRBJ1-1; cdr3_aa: CASSQQGGTEAFF; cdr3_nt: TGTGCCAGCAGCCAACAGGGGGGCACTGAAGCTTTCTTT
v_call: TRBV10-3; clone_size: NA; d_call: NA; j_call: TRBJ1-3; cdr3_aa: CAISESEAGTGNTIYF; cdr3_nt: TGTGCCATCAGTGAGTCGGAGGCCGGGACTGGAAACACCATATATTTT
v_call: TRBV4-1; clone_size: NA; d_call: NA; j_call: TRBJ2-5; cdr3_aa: CASSLGGAGSETQYF; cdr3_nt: TGCGCCAGCAGCCTGGGTGGAGCGGGTAGCGAGACCCAGTACTTC
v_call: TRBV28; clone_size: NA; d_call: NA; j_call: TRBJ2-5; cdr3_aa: CASSQAGSAGETQYF; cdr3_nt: TGTGCCAGCAGCCAAGCCGGCTCGGCCGGAGAGACCCAGTACTTC
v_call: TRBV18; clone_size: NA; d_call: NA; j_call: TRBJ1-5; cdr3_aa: CASSGYSNQPQHF; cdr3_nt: TGTGCCAGCTCCGGTTATAGCAATCAGCCCCAGCATTTT
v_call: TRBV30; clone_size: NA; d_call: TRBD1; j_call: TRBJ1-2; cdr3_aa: CAWQGAHGYTF; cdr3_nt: TGTGCCTGGCAGGGGGCTCATGGCTACACCTTC
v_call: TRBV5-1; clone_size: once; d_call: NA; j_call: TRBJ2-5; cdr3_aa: CASSLGPGTQETQYF; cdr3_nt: TGCGCCAGCAGCTTGGGACCCGGGACACAAGAGACCCAGTACTTC
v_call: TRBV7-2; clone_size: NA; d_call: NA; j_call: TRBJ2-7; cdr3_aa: CASSLAPTGVRVEQYF; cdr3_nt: TGTGCCAGCAGCTTAGCACCGACAGGTGTTAGGGTGGAGCAGTACTTC
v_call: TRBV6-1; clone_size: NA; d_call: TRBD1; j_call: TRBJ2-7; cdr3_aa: CATNRDRLVYEQYF; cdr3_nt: TGTGCCACCAACAGGGACAGGTTGGTATACGAGCAGTACTTC
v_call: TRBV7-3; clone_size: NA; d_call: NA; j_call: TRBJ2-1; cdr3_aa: CASSPGGIGSRSNEQFF; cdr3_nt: TGTGCCAGCAGCCCCGGCGGGATCGGGAGTCGGAGTAATGAGCAGTTCTTC
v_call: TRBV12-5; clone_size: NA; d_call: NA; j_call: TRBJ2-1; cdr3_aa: CASGLVAGVESQFF; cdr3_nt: TGTGCTAGTGGTTTGGTAGCCGGAGTAGAATCGCAGTTCTTC
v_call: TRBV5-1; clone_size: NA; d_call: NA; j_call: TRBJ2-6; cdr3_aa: CASSPTGTESSGANVLTF; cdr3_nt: TGCGCCAGCAGCCCCACCGGGACGGAGAGCTCTGGGGCCAACGTCCTGACTTTC
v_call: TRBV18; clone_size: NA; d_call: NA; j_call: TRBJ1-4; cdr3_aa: CASSPQDEKLFF; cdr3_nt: TGTGCCAGCTCACCACAAGATGAAAAACTGTTTTTT
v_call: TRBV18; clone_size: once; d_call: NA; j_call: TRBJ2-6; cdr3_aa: CASSPMETGANVLTF; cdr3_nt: TGTGCCAGCTCACCGATGGAAACCGGGGCCAACGTCCTGACTTTC
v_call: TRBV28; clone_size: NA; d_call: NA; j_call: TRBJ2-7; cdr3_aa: CASSRGYEQYF; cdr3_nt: TGTGCCAGCAGCAGGGGCTACGAGCAGTACTTC
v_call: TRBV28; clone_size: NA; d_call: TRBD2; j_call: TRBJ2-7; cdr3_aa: CASSGRTRSAYEQYF; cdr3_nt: TGTGCCAGCAGTGGTCGGACTAGATCGGCCTACGAGCAGTACTTC
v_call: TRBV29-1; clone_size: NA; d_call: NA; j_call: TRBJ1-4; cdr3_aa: CSVSDRKTTNEKLFF; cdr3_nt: TGCAGCGTATCCGACAGGAAAACTACTAATGAAAAACTGTTTTTT
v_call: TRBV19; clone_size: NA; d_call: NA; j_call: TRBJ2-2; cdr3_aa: CASLQGQYTGELFF; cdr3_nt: TGTGCCAGCCTACAGGGCCAGTACACCGGGGAGCTGTTTTTT
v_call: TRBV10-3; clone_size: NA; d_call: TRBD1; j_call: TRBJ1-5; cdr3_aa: CATQTGGDQPQHF; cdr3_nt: TGTGCCACCCAGACAGGGGGGGATCAGCCCCAGCATTTT
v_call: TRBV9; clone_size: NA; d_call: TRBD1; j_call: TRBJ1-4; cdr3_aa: CASSASGQGYEKLFF; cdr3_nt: TGTGCCAGCAGCGCCTCGGGACAGGGTTATGAAAAACTGTTTTTT
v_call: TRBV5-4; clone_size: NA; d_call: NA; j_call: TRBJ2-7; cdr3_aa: CASSLTGRHEQYF; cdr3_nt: TGTGCCAGCAGCTTGACAGGGCGGCACGAGCAGTACTTC
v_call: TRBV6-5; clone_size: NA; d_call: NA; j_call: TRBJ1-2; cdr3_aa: CASSYSRVLNYGYTF; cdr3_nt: TGTGCCAGCAGTTACTCAAGGGTTTTAAACTATGGCTACACCTTC
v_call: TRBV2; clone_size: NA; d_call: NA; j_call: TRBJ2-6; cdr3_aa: CASSISRTTGANVLTF; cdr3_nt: TGTGCCAGCAGCATCTCTCGGACGACTGGGGCCAACGTCCTGACTTTC